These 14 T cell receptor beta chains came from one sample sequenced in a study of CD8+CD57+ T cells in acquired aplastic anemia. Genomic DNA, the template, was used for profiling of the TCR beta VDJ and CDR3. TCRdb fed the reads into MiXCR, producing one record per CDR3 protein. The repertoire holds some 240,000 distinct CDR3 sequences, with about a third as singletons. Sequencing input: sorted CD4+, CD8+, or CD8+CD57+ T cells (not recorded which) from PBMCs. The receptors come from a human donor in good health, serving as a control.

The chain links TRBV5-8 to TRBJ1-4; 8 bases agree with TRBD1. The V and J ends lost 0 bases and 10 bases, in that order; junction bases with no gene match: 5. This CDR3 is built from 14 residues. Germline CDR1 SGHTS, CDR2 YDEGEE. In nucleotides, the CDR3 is TGTGCCAGCAGCTTGGAAGCAGGGGGCGGAAAACTGTTTTTT. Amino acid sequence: CASSLEAGGGKLFF.

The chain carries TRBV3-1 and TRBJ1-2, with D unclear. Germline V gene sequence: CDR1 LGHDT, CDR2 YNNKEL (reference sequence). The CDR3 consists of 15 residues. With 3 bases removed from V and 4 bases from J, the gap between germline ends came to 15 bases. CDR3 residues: CASSHPIGPSYGYTF. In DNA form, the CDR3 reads TGTGCCAGCAGCCACCCCATTGGACCCTCCTATGGCTACACCTTC.

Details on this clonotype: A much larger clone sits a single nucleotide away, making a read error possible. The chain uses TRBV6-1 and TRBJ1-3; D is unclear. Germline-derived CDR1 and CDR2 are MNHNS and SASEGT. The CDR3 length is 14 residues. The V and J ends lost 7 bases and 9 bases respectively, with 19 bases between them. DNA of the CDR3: TGTGCCAGCACCCGAAGTTGGGGAGAGGGCACCATATATTTT. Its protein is CASTRSWGEGTIYF.

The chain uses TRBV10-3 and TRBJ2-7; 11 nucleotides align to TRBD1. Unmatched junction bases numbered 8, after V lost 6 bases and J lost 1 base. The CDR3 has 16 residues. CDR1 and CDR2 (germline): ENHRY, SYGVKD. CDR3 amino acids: CAIRQTGTGGSYEQYF. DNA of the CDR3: TGTGCCATCAGACAAACGGGGACAGGGGGTTCCTACGAGCAGTACTTC.

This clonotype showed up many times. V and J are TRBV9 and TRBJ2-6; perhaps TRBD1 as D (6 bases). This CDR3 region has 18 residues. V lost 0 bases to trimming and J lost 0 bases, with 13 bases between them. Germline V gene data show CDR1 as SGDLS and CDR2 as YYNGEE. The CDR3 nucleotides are TGTGCCAGCAGCGTAGTCCAGGGGCCCACCTCTGGGGCCAACGTCCTGACTTTC. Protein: CASSVVQGPTSGANVLTF.

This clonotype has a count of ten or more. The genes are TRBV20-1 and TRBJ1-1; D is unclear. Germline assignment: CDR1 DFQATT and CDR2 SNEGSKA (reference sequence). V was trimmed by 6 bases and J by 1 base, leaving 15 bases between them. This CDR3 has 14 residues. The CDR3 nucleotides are TGCAGTGCCCCTCGGGCCGGAGCGAACACTGAAGCTTTCTTT. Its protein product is CSAPRAGANTEAFF.

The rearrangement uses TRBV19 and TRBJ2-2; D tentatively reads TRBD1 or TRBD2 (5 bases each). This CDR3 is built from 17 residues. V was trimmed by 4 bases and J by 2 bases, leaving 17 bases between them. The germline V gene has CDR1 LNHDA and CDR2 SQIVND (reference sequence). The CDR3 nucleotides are TGTGCCAGTAGTAGGGGGATTGTACACATAAACACCGGGGAGCTGTTTTTT. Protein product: CASSRGIVHINTGELFF. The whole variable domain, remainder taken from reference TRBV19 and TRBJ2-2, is DGGITQSPKYLFRKEGQNVTLSCEQNLNHDAMYWYRQDPGQGLRLIYYSQIVNDFQKGDIAEGYSVSREKKESFPLTVTSAQKNPTAFYLCASSRGIVHINTGELFFGEGSRLTVL.

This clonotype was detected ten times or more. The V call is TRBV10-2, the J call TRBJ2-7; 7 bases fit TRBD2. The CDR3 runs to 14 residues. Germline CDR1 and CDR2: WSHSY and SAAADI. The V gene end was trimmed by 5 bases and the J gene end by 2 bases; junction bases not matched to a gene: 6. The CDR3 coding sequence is TGCGCCAGCAGTTTAGCGGGCTGGGCCTACGAGCAGTACTTC. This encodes CASSLAGWAYEQYF.

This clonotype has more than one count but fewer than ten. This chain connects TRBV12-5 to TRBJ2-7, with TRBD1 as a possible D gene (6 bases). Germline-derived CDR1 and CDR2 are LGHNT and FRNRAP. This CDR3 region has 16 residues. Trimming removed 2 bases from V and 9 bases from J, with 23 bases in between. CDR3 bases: TGTGCTAGTGGTTTGACCCTGAAGGGACATCGCTCCCGGCAGTACTTC. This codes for CASGLTLKGHRSRQYF.

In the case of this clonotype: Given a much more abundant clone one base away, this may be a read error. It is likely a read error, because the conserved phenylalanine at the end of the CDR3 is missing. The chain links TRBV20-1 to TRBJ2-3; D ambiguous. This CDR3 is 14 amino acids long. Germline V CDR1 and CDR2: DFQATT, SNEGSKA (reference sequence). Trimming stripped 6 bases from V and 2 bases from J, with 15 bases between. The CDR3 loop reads CSAYDTEATDTQYL. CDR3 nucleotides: TGCAGTGCCTATGATACTGAGGCCACAGATACGCAGTATCTT.

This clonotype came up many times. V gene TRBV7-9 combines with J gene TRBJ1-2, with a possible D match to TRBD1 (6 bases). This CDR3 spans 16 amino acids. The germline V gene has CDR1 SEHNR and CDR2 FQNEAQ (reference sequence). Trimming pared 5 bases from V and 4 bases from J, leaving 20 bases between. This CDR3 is CASSQRTAGRGYGYTF. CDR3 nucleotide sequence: TGTGCCAGCAGCCAACGGACAGCCGGGCGGGGCTATGGCTACACCTTC. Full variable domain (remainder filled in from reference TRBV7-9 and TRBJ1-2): DTGVSQNPRHKITKRGQNVTFRCDPISEHNRLYWYRQTLGQGPEFLTYFQNEAQLEKSRLLSDRFSAERPKGSFSTLEIQRTEQGDSAMYLCASSQRTAGRGYGYTFGSGTRLTVV.

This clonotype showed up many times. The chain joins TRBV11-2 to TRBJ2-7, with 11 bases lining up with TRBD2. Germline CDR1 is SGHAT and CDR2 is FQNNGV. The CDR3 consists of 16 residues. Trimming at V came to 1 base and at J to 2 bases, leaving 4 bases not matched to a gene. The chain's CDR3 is CASSLVSSGGPYEQYF. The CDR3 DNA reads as TGTGCCAGCAGCTTAGTCTCTAGCGGGGGGCCCTACGAGCAGTACTTC.

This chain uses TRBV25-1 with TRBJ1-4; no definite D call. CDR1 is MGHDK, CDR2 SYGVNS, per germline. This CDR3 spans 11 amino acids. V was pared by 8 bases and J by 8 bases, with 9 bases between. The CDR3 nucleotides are TGTGCCAGCTCAGACGAGGAAAAACTGTTTTTT. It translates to CASSDEEKLFF.

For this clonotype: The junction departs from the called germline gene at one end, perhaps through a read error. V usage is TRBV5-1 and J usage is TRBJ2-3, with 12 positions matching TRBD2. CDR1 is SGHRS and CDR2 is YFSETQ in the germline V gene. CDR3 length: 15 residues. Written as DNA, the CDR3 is TGTGCTAGCGGGAGGGCCATCGGTGGGACAGATACGCAGTATTTT. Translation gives CASGRAIGGTDTQYF. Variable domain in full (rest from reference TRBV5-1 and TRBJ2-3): KAGVTQTPRYLIKTRGQQVTLSCSPISGHRSVSWYQQTPGQGLQFLFEYFSETQRNKGNFPGRFSGRQFSNSRSEMNVSTLELGDSALYLCASGRAIGGTDTQYFGPGTRLTVL.